This T cell receptor (beta chain) was observed in a study of cytomegalovirus exposure and HLA in healthy donors. Study as a whole: Ancestry clustering placed around 81% of under 450 genotyped donors in the Caucasian-associated cluster.

On this clone: Its specificity is unknown.

General study results and limits: Reports described diagnosis of cytomegalovirus status by the classifier as highly specific and sensitive.

The CDR3 runs to 15 residues. J gave up 5 bases and V 1 base, and 7 bases lay outside the gene matches. From germline, CDR1 is SGHRS and CDR2 YFSETQ. Researchers ran the PCR with 60 Vbeta and 13 Jbeta primers. The table came from immunoSEQ multiplex PCR; TCRdb's copy has only in-frame clones and leaves some out. The sample lists approximately 140,000 clones, just under 85% occurring once. The gene calls are TRBV5-1 and TRBJ2-5; 8 positions agree with TRBD2. The sample was PBMCs. This clonotype originated in a man between 40 and 49 years old in good health and CMV-seropositive. The CDR3, as DNA: TGCGCCAGCAGCTTGCAGACTAGCGTATGGGAGACCCAGTACTTC. Translating gives CASSLQTSVWETQYF. The entire variable domain, with the rest obtained from reference TRBV5-1 and TRBJ2-5, is as follows: KAGVTQTPRYLIKTRGQQVTLSCSPISGHRSVSWYQQTPGQGLQFLFEYFSETQRNKGNFPGRFSGRQFSNSRSEMNVSTLELGDSALYLCASSLQTSVWETQYFGPGTRLLVL.